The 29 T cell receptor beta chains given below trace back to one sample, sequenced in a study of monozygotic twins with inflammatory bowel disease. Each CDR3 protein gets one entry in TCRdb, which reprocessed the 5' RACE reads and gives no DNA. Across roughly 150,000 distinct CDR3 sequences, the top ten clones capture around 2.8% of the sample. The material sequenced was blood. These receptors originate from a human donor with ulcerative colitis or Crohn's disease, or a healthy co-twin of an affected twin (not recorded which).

CDR3: CASSPDRVNSPLHF. This chain links TRBV7-8 with TRBJ1-6; TCRdb picks TRBD1, but there is no DNA to check that call. Germline lookup yields CDR1 SGHVS and CDR2 FQNEAQ. CDR3 length: 14 residues.

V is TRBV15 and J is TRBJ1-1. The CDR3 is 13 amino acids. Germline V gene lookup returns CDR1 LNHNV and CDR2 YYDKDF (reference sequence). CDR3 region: CATSRPMNTEAFF.

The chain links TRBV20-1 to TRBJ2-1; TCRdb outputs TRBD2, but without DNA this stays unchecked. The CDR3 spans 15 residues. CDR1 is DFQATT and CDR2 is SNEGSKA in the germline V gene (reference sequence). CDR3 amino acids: CSARVRTSGYNEQFF.

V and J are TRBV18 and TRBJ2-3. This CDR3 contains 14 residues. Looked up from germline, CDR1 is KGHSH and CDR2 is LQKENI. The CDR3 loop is CASSPSVLSDTQYF. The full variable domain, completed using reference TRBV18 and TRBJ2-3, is NAGVMQNPRHLVRRRGQEARLRCSPMKGHSHVYWYRQLPEEGLKFMVYLQKENIIDESGMPKERFSAEFPKEGPSILRIQQVVRGDSAAYFCASSPSVLSDTQYFGPGTRLTVL.

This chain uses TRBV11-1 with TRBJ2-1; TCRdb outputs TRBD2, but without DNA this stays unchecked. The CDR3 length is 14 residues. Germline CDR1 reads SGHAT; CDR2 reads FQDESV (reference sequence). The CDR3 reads CASVSSGLAGEQFF.

CDR3 sequence: CASSEYYEQYF. The chain employs TRBV25-1 and TRBJ2-7. The CDR3 consists of 11 residues. CDR1 and CDR2 (germline): MGHDK, SYGVNS.

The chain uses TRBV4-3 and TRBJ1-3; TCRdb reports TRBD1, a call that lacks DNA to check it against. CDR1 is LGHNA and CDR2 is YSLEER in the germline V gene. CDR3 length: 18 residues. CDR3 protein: CASSQVGGPTSSGNTIYF.

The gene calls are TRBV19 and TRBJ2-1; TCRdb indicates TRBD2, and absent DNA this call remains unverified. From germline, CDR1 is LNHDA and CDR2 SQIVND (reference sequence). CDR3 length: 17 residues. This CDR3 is CASSTSVAGGADNEQFF.

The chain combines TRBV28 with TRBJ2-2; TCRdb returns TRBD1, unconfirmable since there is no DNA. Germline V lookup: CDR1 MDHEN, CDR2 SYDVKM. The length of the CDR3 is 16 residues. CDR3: CASSSGTGVYTGELFF.

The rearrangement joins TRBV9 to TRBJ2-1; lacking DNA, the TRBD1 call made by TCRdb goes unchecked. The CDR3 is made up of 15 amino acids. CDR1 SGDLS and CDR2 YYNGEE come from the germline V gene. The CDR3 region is CASSVGQTFYNEQFF.

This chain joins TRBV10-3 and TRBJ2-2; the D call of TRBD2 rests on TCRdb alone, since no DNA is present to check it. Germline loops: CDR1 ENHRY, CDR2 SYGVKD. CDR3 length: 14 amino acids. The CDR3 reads CAIGSSGSTGELFF.

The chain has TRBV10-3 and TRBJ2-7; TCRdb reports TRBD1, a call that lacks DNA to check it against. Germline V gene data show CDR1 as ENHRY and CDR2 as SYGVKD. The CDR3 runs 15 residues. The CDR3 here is CAISELRQGGNEQYF.

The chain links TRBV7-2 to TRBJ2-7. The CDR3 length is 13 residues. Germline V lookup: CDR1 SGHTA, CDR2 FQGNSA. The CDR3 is CASSLGADLEQYF. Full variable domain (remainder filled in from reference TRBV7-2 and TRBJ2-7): GAGVSQSPSNKVTEKGKDVELRCDPISGHTALYWYRQSLGQGLEFLIYFQGNSAPDKSGLPSDRFSAERTGGSVSTLTIQRTQQEDSAVYLCASSLGADLEQYFGPGTRLTVT.

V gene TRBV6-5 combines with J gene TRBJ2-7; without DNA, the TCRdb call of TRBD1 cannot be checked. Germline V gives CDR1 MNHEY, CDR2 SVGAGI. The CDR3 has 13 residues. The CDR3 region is CASRTPGSREQYF.

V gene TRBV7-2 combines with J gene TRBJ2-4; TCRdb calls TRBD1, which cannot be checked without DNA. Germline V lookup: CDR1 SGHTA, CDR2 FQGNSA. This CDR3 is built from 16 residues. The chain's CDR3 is CASSLVTGGAKNIQYF.

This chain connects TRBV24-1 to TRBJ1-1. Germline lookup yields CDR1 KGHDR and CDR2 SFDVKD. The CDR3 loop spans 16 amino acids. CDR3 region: CATSDKTWDSGTEAFF.

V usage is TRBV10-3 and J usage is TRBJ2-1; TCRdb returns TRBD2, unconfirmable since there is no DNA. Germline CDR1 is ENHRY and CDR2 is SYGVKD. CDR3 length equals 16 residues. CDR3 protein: CAISEGRLAEYNEQFF.

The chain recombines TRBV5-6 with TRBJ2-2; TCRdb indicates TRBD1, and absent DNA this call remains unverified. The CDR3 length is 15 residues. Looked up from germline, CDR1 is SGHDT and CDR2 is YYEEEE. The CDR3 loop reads CASSGRQGAFGELFF.

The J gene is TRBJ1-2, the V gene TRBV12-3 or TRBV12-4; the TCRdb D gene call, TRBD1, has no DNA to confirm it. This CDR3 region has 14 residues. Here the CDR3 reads CASSLTGEGYGYTF.

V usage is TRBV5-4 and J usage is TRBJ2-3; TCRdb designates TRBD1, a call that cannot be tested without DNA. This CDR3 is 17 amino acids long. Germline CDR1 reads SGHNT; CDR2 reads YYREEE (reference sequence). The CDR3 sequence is CASSRAADRGVTDTQYF.

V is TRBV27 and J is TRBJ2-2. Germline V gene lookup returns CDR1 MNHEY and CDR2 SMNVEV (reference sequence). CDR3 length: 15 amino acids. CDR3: CASSINGPNTGELFF.

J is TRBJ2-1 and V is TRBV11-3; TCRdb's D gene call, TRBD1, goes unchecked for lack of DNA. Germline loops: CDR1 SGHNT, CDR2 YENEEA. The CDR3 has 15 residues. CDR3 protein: CASSLTGGNYNEQFF.

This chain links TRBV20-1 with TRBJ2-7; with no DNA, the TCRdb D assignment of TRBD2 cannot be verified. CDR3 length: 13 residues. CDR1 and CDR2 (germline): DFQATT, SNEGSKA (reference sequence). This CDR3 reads CSARHPPSYEQYF.

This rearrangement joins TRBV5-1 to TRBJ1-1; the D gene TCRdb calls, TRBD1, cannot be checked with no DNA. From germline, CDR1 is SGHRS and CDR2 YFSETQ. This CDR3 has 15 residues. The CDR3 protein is CASSVRQGAGAEAFF.

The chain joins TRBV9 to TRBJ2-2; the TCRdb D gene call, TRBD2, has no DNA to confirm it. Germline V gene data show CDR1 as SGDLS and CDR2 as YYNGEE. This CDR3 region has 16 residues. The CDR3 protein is CASSARASGRTGELFF.

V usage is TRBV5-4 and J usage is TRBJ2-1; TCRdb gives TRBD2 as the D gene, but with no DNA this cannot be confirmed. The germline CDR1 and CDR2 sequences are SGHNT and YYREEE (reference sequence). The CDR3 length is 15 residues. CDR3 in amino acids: CASSTRGVTYNEQFF.

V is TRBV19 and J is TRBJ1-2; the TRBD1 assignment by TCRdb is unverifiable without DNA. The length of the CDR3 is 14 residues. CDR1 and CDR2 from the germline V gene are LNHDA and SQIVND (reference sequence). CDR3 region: CASSMSQGRDGYTF.

The CDR3 loop reads CASSPSQGATDTQYF. The J gene is TRBJ2-3, the V gene TRBV18; TCRdb outputs TRBD1, but without DNA this stays unchecked. This CDR3 is 15 amino acids long. Germline V gene lookup returns CDR1 KGHSH and CDR2 LQKENI.

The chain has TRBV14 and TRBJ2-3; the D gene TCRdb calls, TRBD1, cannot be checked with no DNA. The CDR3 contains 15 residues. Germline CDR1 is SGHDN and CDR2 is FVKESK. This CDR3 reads CASSRSRTWADTQYF.